The 21 T cell receptor beta chains listed next were all sequenced from one sample in a study of immune heterogeneity within non-small cell lung tumors. TCRs were amplified from approximately 600 ng gDNA of bulk tumor per sample. Widely spaced biopsies, several per primary tumor, were obtained at surgery. Enrolled patients presented with newly diagnosed, previously untreated non-small cell lung cancer and underwent curative surgery. Multiplex PCR was performed with 32 V and 13 J primers, and it amplified TCR beta CDR3. TCRdb recomputed calls from the multiplex PCR reads with MiXCR, one row per CDR3 protein. The sample records approximately 11,000 distinct CDR3 sequences, roughly 30% being singletons. The sequenced sample consisted of lung tumor tissue. The source is a woman between 50 and 59 years old with non-small cell lung cancer.

Note on this clonotype: A much larger clone lies one base from this, so it may be a read error. This rearrangement joins TRBV6-1 to TRBJ2-1; a weak D match, TRBD1 (6 bases). The CDR3 totals 11 residues. Germline CDR1 and CDR2: MNHNS and SASEGT. This CDR3 is CVTGQYNEQFF. Here the CDR3 DNA reads TGTGTCACCGGACAGTACAATGAGCAGTTCTTC.

The table lists this clonotype with many counts. This chain links TRBV24-1 with TRBJ2-3, with D perhaps TRBD1 (6 bases). CDR1 is KGHDR, CDR2 SFDVKD, per germline. V lost 9 bases and J 2 bases, leaving 14 bases between the germline ends. CDR3 length: 14 amino acids. DNA for the CDR3: TGTGCCACCGCATTACAGGGAACCACAGATACGCAGTATTTT. As protein: CATALQGTTDTQYF.

Notes on this clonotype: Being one base from a much bigger clone, this may be a read error. The gene calls are TRBV28 and TRBJ1-2; unclear D gene. CDR1 and CDR2 from the germline V gene are MDHEN and SYDVKM. V lost 8 bases to trimming and J lost 4 bases, with 8 bases between them. The CDR3 has 11 residues. The CDR3 protein is CASCYPYGYTF. CDR3 sequence (DNA): TGTGCCAGCTGTTACCCCTATGGCTACACCTTC.

By proportion, this clonotype is medium-sized. The chain has TRBV19 and TRBJ1-2, with D perhaps matching TRBD1 (5 bases). Germline loops: CDR1 LNHDA, CDR2 SQIVND (reference sequence). The CDR3 is made up of 14 amino acids. The V gene lost 6 bases and the J gene lost 3 bases, with 14 bases spanning the gap. CDR3 DNA: TGTGCCAGTAGCTTTTGGAGGGACGACTATGGCTACACCTTC. Translation gives CASSFWRDDYGYTF.

The chain combines TRBV6-1 with TRBJ2-7; D could derive from TRBD1 or TRBD2 (5 bases each). The CDR3 is made up of 15 amino acids. The germline V gene encodes CDR1 MNHNS and CDR2 SASEGT. V was clipped by 6 bases and J by 0 bases, with 15 bases between them. The CDR3 region has the DNA TGTGCCAGCAGCGACAGAGGGGCGGACTCCTACGAGCAGTACTTC. Protein: CASSDRGADSYEQYF.

The chain combines TRBV10-3 with TRBJ1-2; 7 nucleotides agree with TRBD1. After removal of 2 bases from V and 8 bases from J, the junction contained 5 bases not matched to a gene. The CDR3 has 13 amino acids. CDR1 and CDR2 (germline): ENHRY, SYGVKD. This chain's CDR3 is CAISEDREVGYTF. CDR3 bases: TGTGCCATCAGTGAGGACAGGGAAGTCGGCTACACCTTC.

This sequence joins TRBV14 and TRBJ2-5; no clear D gene. This CDR3 is built from 12 residues. The V and J ends lost 3 bases and 5 bases respectively, with 7 bases between them. Germline V gene lookup returns CDR1 SGHDN and CDR2 FVKESK. The CDR3 is CASSQFVETQYF. In nucleotides, the CDR3 is TGTGCCAGCAGCCAGTTTGTGGAGACCCAGTACTTC.

This clonotype was observed a few times. The chain employs TRBV5-4 and TRBJ1-5; D gene unclear. V lost 0 bases to trimming and J lost 9 bases, with 10 bases between them. This CDR3 is 13 amino acids long. CDR1 is SGHNT, CDR2 YYREEE, per germline (reference sequence). The CDR3 loop is CASSLDGVWPQHF. The CDR3 DNA follows: TGTGCCAGCAGCTTGGACGGGGTTTGGCCCCAGCATTTT.

As concerns this clonotype: This may be a read error: a much more frequent sequence differs by one nucleotide. The gene calls are TRBV28 and TRBJ1-5; D might be TRBD1 (6 bases). V was shortened by 7 bases and J by 0 bases, with 19 bases between the two germline ends. This CDR3 contains 17 residues. CDR1 MDHEN and CDR2 SYDVKM come from the germline V gene. In nucleotides, the CDR3 is TGTGCCAGCACCCTGGTTGGGGGGGGCGGTAGCAATCAGCCCCAGCATTTT. This codes for CASTLVGGGGSNQPQHF.

This clonotype was seen many times. Here the CDR3 DNA reads TGTGCCATCAGTGAGCCCGGAACACAGGTAGGAGATACGCAGTATTTT. Its protein is CAISEPGTQVGDTQYF. The chain recombines TRBV10-3 with TRBJ2-3, with D possibly TRBD1 on 5 matching bases. V shed 2 bases and J shed 5 bases, with 17 bases lying between them. Germline-derived CDR1 and CDR2 are ENHRY and SYGVKD. CDR3 length equals 16 residues.

Regarding this clonotype: Relative to the germline gene, one junction end is altered; a read error may explain this. J is TRBJ1-4 and V is TRBV5-4, with 10 bases that match TRBD1. The CDR3 is made up of 14 amino acids. CDR1 is SGHNT and CDR2 is YYREEE in the germline V gene (reference sequence). The CDR3 loop is CASSQDRGGEKLSF. The CDR3 bases are TGTGCCAGCAGCCAGGACAGGGGGGGTGAAAAACTGTCTTTT.

In this sample, this clonotype turned up many times. This chain uses TRBV12-3 or TRBV12-4 with TRBJ2-7; 9 positions agree with TRBD2. The CDR3 length is 15 residues. J was trimmed by 2 bases and V by 5 bases; bases with no gene match: 7. The CDR3 coding sequence is TGTGCCAGCAGTCCGACGACTAGCGGAGCCTACGAGCAGTACTTC. It specifies CASSPTTSGAYEQYF.

By share, this clonotype ranks as medium-sized. This chain joins TRBV9 and TRBJ1-5, with D possibly TRBD1 on 6 matching bases. CDR1 and CDR2 (germline): SGDLS, YYNGEE. This CDR3 spans 14 amino acids. V lost 0 bases, J lost 5 bases, and 9 bases lay in between. This CDR3 is CASSVEGGDQPQHF. CDR3 sequence (DNA): TGTGCCAGCAGCGTAGAGGGGGGAGATCAGCCCCAGCATTTT.

This clonotype has ten or more counts. The chain joins TRBV14 to TRBJ2-3; D is unclear. V gave up 3 bases and J gave up 2 bases, with 6 bases separating them. Germline V gene sequence: CDR1 SGHDN, CDR2 FVKESK. The CDR3 is 13 amino acids. This CDR3 is CASSHHHTDTQYF. CDR3 nucleotides: TGTGCCAGCAGCCACCACCACACAGATACGCAGTATTTT.

Only one count was recorded for this clonotype. This may be a read error: a much more frequent sequence differs by one nucleotide. The genes are TRBV5-1 and TRBJ2-7; TRBD2 agrees at 7 bases. Germline CDR1 reads SGHRS; CDR2 reads YFSETQ. The CDR3 has 16 amino acids. The CDR3, as DNA: TGCGGCAGCAGCTTGGGTCAAGCGGGGAGCTCCTACGAGCAGTACTTC. Encoded protein: CGSSLGQAGSSYEQYF.

The V call is TRBV5-8, the J call TRBJ2-7; D perhaps matches TRBD2 (6 bases). The CDR3 spans 15 residues. Trimming stripped 3 bases from V and 3 bases from J, with 16 bases between. Germline V gene sequence: CDR1 SGHTS, CDR2 YDEGEE. CDR3 protein: CASSSRPSGDYEQYF. The CDR3 nucleotides are TGTGCCAGCAGCTCTAGGCCTTCGGGGGACTACGAGCAGTACTTC. Filled out from reference TRBV5-8 and TRBJ2-7, the complete variable domain reads EAGVTQSPTHLIKTRGQQATLRCSPISGHTSVYWYQQALGLGLQFLLWYDEGEERNRGNFPPRFSGRQFPNYSSELNVNALELEDSALYLCASSSRPSGDYEQYFGPGTRLTVT.

V usage is TRBV20-1 and J usage is TRBJ2-1; perhaps D is TRBD1 or TRBD2 (7 bases each). V lost 5 bases, J lost 5 bases, and 19 bases lay in between. The CDR3 loop spans 15 amino acids. Germline V gene lookup returns CDR1 DFQATT and CDR2 SNEGSKA (reference sequence). In DNA form, the CDR3 reads TGCAGTGCTTGGGGGGAGGGGGCGGCCAACAATGAGCAGTTCTTC. This gives the protein CSAWGEGAANNEQFF.

Concerning this clonotype: One junction end disagrees with the germline gene, perhaps due to a read error. The chain joins TRBV11-2 to TRBJ2-7, with 13 positions matching TRBD2. The CDR3 runs to 16 residues. Germline V gene sequence: CDR1 SGHAT, CDR2 FQNNGV. The CDR3 region is CASSQQMGLAGTEEYF. The CDR3 DNA reads as TGTGCCAGCAGCCAGCAGATGGGACTAGCGGGGACCGAGGAGTACTTC. Complete variable domain (other parts from reference TRBV11-2 and TRBJ2-7): EAGVAQSPRYKIIEKRQSVAFWCNPISGHATLYWYQQILGQGPKLLIQFQNNGVVDDSQLPKDRFSAERLKGVDSTLKIQPAKLEDSAVYLCASSQQMGLAGTEEYFGPGTRLTVT.

This clonotype has at least ten counts. V is TRBV27 and J is TRBJ2-7; TRBD2 agrees at 9 bases. Germline V gene sequence: CDR1 MNHEY, CDR2 SMNVEV (reference sequence). The CDR3 spans 16 residues. The V gene end was trimmed by 6 bases and the J gene end by 4 bases; junction bases not matched to a gene: 13. DNA of the CDR3: TGTGCCAGCAGCCAAAATAGCGGGAGACCCTCATACGAGCAGTACTTC. Amino acids: CASSQNSGRPSYEQYF.

This clonotype came up a few times. This chain links TRBV11-2 with TRBJ2-7; a weak D match, TRBD2 (6 bases). The V end was cut by 0 bases, the J end by 5 bases, with 11 bases between. Germline V gene sequence: CDR1 SGHAT, CDR2 FQNNGV. This CDR3 has 14 amino acids. For the CDR3, the DNA is TGTGCCAGCAGCTTAGAGGCGGGAACCCACGAGCAGTACTTC. It encodes CASSLEAGTHEQYF.

In regard to this clonotype: With a much larger clone just one base away, this may be a read error. V and J are TRBV6-2 or TRBV6-3 and TRBJ1-1; possible D gene TRBD1, 5 bases. The V end was cut by 4 bases, the J end by 3 bases, with 21 bases between. Germline CDR1 and CDR2: MNHEY and SVGEGT. The CDR3 contains 17 residues. CDR3 sequence (DNA): TGTGCCAGCAGTTCCGGATGGGACCTTCATGGAGACACTGAAGCTTTCTTT. This sequence encodes CASSSGWDLHGDTEAFF.